One sample yielded the 14 T cell receptor beta chains listed below, sequenced in a study of shared clonotypes between healthy human individuals. TCRdb keeps only in-frame clones here, not all; method: immunoSEQ multiplex PCR. The repertoire has a few million clones, around 93% of them found once; the top ten carry under 2%. Naive CD8 isolation took CD45RO-negative cells positively selected for CCR7 and excluded terminally differentiated effector memory CD45RA+ cells. Source material: naive CD8+ T cells from PBMCs. The receptors derive from a man between 18 and 29 years old in good health. Some clones in this sample may be carry-over from other donors' samples.

This sequence joins TRBV7-9 and TRBJ2-1, with TRBD2 matching 10 bases. Germline V gene data show CDR1 as SEHNR and CDR2 as FQNEAQ (reference sequence). This CDR3 has 15 residues. Trimming removed 7 bases from V and 7 bases from J; junction bases left unmatched: 10. CDR3 nucleotide sequence: TGTGCCAGCACCCTGACTAGCGGGTTCTTGAATGAGCAGTTCTTC. Translation gives CASTLTSGFLNEQFF.

This clone was observed a few times. Within the sample, other DNA sequences also encode this same CDR3. This chain joins TRBV19 and TRBJ2-1; TRBD2 agrees at 8 bases. Germline V gene data show CDR1 as LNHDA and CDR2 as SQIVND (reference sequence). Trimming took 6 bases from V and 6 from J; bases not matched to a gene: 7. CDR3 length equals 14 residues. This CDR3 is CASSHGLAVNEQFF. In nucleotides, the CDR3 is TGTGCCAGTAGCCACGGACTAGCTGTCAATGAGCAGTTCTTC. The full variable domain, its missing parts supplied by reference TRBV19 and TRBJ2-1, is DGGITQSPKYLFRKEGQNVTLSCEQNLNHDAMYWYRQDPGQGLRLIYYSQIVNDFQKGDIAEGYSVSREKKESFPLTVTSAQKNPTAFYLCASSHGLAVNEQFFGPGTRLTVL.

CDR3 bases: TGCAGCGCCGGGACGGGGGACAATCAGCCCCAGCATTTT. Encoded protein: CSAGTGDNQPQHF. V is TRBV29-1 and J is TRBJ1-5; TRBD1 might be the D (5 bases). This CDR3 comprises 13 residues. With 7 bases removed from V and 3 bases from J, the gap between germline ends came to 13 bases. The germline V gene encodes CDR1 SQVTM and CDR2 ANQGSEA.

This clone was detected only a few times. The chain uses TRBV4-2 and TRBJ2-7; 8 bases are a match to TRBD2. Germline assignment: CDR1 LGHNA and CDR2 YNFKEQ. This CDR3 is built from 15 residues. Losses at the gene ends were 3 bases for V and 2 bases for J; bases not matched to a gene: 6. The CDR3 bases are TGTGCCAGCAGCCAGTCAGCGGGAGACACCTACGAGCAGTACTTC. Translating gives CASSQSAGDTYEQYF.

The rearrangement joins TRBV6-1 to TRBJ1-1; the D is unclear. The CDR3 runs 12 residues. V was cut by 7 bases and J by 4 bases, with 10 bases left in between. Germline loops: CDR1 MNHNS, CDR2 SASEGT. This CDR3 is CASTEISTEAFF. CDR3 in DNA: TGTGCCAGCACCGAAATTTCCACTGAAGCTTTCTTT.

The chain's CDR3 is CASSLSRGDTQYF. In nucleotides, the CDR3 is TGTGCCAGCAGTTTATCACGGGGAGATACGCAGTATTTT. The chain couples TRBV28 to TRBJ2-3; TRBD2 is a possible D gene (5 bases). The CDR3 length is 13 residues. CDR1 is MDHEN, CDR2 SYDVKM, per germline. With 1 base removed from V and 5 bases from J, the gap between germline ends came to 7 bases.

The rearrangement links TRBV7-9 to TRBJ2-3, with 11 positions matching TRBD2. The CDR3 spans 18 residues. Germline lookup yields CDR1 SEHNR and CDR2 FQNEAQ (reference sequence). V gave up 2 bases and J gave up 4 bases; unmatched junction bases: 11. The CDR3 bases are TGTGCCAGCAGCTTAAATAGGGCTAGCGGGAGGACCTCAGATACGCAGTATTTT. Translated: CASSLNRASGRTSDTQYF.

The rearrangement uses TRBV5-1 and TRBJ2-1, with a possible D match to TRBD2 (5 bases). The CDR3 length is 15 residues. V gave up 6 bases and J gave up 2 bases, with 15 bases separating them. Germline V gene data show CDR1 as SGHRS and CDR2 as YFSETQ. CDR3 in amino acids: CASTDASGTYNEQFF. In nucleotides, the CDR3 is TGCGCCAGCACCGACGCTTCCGGGACCTACAATGAGCAGTTCTTC.

The chain combines TRBV28 with TRBJ2-2; unclear D gene. The CDR3 has 14 amino acids. Germline V CDR1 and CDR2: MDHEN, SYDVKM. V lost 4 bases and J 2 bases, leaving 8 bases between the germline ends. CDR3 nucleotides: TGTGCCAGCAGTTCTCACAGAAACACCGGGGAGCTGTTTTTT. It specifies CASSSHRNTGELFF.

V usage is TRBV27 and J usage is TRBJ2-1; 10 bases match TRBD2. This CDR3 is 15 amino acids long. The J segment lost 8 bases and the V segment lost 3 bases, leaving 7 bases of the junction unmatched. Germline assignment: CDR1 MNHEY and CDR2 SMNVEV (reference sequence). CDR3 protein: CASSFWASGSDEQFF. The CDR3 bases are TGTGCCAGCAGTTTCTGGGCTAGCGGGAGCGATGAGCAGTTCTTC.

This rearrangement joins TRBV7-8 to TRBJ2-7; D might be TRBD2 (5 bases). Trimming removed 5 bases from V and 0 bases from J, with 8 bases in between. The CDR3 loop spans 13 amino acids. CDR1 is SGHVS, CDR2 FQNEAQ, per germline. In DNA, the CDR3 is TGTGCCAGCAGCACGGACTTCTCCTACGAGCAGTACTTC. Translated, it gives CASSTDFSYEQYF.

To note about this clone: Other nucleotide sequences from this sample produce the same CDR3. V usage is TRBV7-9 and J usage is TRBJ2-7; 12 nucleotides agree with TRBD2. There are 15 residues in the CDR3. The V segment lost 4 bases and the J segment 1 base; nucleotides outside the gene matches: 2. Per the germline V gene, CDR1 is SEHNR and CDR2 is FQNEAQ (reference sequence). The CDR3 bases are TGTGCCAGCAGCTCAGGACTAGCGGGGTCCTACGAGCAGTACTTC. Protein sequence: CASSSGLAGSYEQYF.

This chain links TRBV9 with TRBJ2-3, with D perhaps TRBD2 (6 bases). This CDR3 contains 16 residues. Trimming pared 3 bases from V and 2 bases from J, leaving 16 bases between. In germline, CDR1 is SGDLS, CDR2 YYNGEE. The DNA of the CDR3 is TGTGCCAGCAGCGCCACCGGGACTCCCTACACAGATACGCAGTATTTT. Protein sequence: CASSATGTPYTDTQYF.

J is TRBJ1-1 and V is TRBV29-1, with a tentative D call TRBD1 (5 bases). V shed 8 bases and J shed 11 bases, with 21 bases lying between them. Germline CDR1 is SQVTM and CDR2 is ANQGSEA. The CDR3 runs to 12 residues. CDR3 protein: CSTPSSQGWAFF. Written as DNA, the CDR3 is TGCAGCACACCGAGCTCGCAGGGTTGGGCTTTCTTT.